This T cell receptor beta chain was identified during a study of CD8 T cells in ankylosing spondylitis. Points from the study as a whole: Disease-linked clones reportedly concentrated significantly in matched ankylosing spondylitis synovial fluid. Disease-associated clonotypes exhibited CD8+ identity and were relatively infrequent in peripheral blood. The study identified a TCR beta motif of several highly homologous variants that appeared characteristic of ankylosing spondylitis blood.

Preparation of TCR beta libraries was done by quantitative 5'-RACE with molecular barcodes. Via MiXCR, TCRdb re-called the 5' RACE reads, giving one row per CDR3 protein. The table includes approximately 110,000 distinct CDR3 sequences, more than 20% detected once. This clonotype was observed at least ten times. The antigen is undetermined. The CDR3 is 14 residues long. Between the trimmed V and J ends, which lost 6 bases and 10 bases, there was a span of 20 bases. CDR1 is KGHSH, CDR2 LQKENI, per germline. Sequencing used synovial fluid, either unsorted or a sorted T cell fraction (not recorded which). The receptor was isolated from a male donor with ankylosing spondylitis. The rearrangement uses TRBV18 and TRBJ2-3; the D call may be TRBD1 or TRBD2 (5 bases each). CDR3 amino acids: CASSPGLAGMAQYF. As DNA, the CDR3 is TGTGCCAGCTCCCCGGGGCTAGCAGGTATGGCGCAGTATTTT.